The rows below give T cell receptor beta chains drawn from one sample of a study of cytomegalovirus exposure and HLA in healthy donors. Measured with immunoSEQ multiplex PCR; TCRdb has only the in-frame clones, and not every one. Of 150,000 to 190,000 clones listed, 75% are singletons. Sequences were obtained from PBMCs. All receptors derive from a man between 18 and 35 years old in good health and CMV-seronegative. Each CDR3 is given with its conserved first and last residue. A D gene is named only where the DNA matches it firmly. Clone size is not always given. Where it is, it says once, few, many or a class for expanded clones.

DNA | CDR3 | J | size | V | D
TGTGCCAGCAGTCCCTCGACTCTGCGCTACGAGCAGTACTTC | CASSPSTLRYEQYF | TRBJ2-7 | . | TRBV6-5 | .
TGTGCCAGCAGCGTAGAGGGCGGGCGCTACAATGAGCAGTTCTTC | CASSVEGGRYNEQFF | TRBJ2-1 | . | TRBV9 | .
TGTGCCAGTAGTGCCGAGATGAACACTGAAGCTTTCTTT | CASSAEMNTEAFF | TRBJ1-1 | . | TRBV19 | .
TGTGCCAGCAGTCAGGGACATTCGAACACCGGGGAGCTGTTTTTT | CASSQGHSNTGELFF | TRBJ2-2 | few | TRBV6-6 | .
TGCGCCAGCAGCTTACGCGACAGAGGTAGCTACACCTTC | CASSLRDRGSYTF | TRBJ1-2 | . | TRBV5-1 | .
TGCAGCGTTAGGACTAGCGGGACCCACGAGCAGTACTTC | CSVRTSGTHEQYF | TRBJ2-7 | . | TRBV29-1 | TRBD2
TGTGCCAGCAGCCCTGAGGACACCTTCTCCTACAATGAGCAGTTCTTC | CASSPEDTFSYNEQFF | TRBJ2-1 | . | TRBV7-2 | .
TGTGCCAGCACCTCGCCCCGGAATGAGCAGTTCTTC | CASTSPRNEQFF | TRBJ2-1 | few | TRBV5-4 | .
TGTGCCAGCAGCCAAGATTGGGGACTAGCGGGAGGCGGCACCGGGGAGCTGTTTTTT | CASSQDWGLAGGGTGELFF | TRBJ2-2 | . | TRBV14 | TRBD2
TGTGCCAGCAGTATACTAGCGGGAGCCTACGAGCAGTACTTC | CASSILAGAYEQYF | TRBJ2-7 | . | TRBV2 | TRBD2
TGTGCCAGCAGTTACTCAGGGGATCAGCCCCAGCATTTT | CASSYSGDQPQHF | TRBJ1-5 | . | TRBV6-5 | .
TGTGCCAGCAGCCTTAGAATGAGGGAGACCCAGTACTTC | CASSLRMRETQYF | TRBJ2-5 | . | TRBV7-2 | .
TGTGCCAGTACCGGGTACTGGAACACTGAAGCTTTCTTT | CASTGYWNTEAFF | TRBJ1-1 | . | TRBV19 | .
TGTGCCAGCCGGGGGTTTTTACAGCCCCAGCATTTT | CASRGFLQPQHF | TRBJ1-5 | . | TRBV28 | .
TGTGCCAGCGGGGGGGGGAGCCACATCGGGGGCTACACCTTC | CASGGGSHIGGYTF | TRBJ1-2 | . | TRBV28 | .
TGTGCCAGCAGCTTCACGGGCCGGGGTCACGAGCAGTACTTC | CASSFTGRGHEQYF | TRBJ2-7 | . | TRBV7-2 | .
TGTGCCAGCAAGGATGGGGGGAGCTCCTACGAGCAGTACTTC | CASKDGGSSYEQYF | TRBJ2-7 | . | TRBV28 | .
TGTGCCAGCAGCTCCTTAGCGACCTCCGAGCAGTACTTC | CASSSLATSEQYF | TRBJ2-7 | . | TRBV7-9 | .
TGTGCCAGCCCCGCGGGGGGACAGGGAAAACCCAATACGGACACTGAAGCTTTCTTT | CASPAGGQGKPNTDTEAFF | TRBJ1-1 | once | TRBV21-1 | .
TGTGCCAGCAGTTTAGGGACAGGGGGCGCGGGGCAGCCCCAGCATTTT | CASSLGTGGAGQPQHF | TRBJ1-5 | . | TRBV27 | TRBD1
TGTGCCTGGAGTGCGGGGTTTAGGGGGTTCTACGAGCAGTACTTC | CAWSAGFRGFYEQYF | TRBJ2-7 | . | TRBV30 | .
TGTGCCAGCAGCTTAAGTCCCCGGCTAGCGGGAATGGATGAGCAGTTCTTC | CASSLSPRLAGMDEQFF | TRBJ2-1 | . | TRBV7-9 | TRBD2
TGTGCCAGCAGTTCCCTCCCGGGACAGGGAAAAGCTTTCTTT | CASSSLPGQGKAFF | TRBJ1-1 | . | TRBV27 | TRBD1
TGCGCCAGCAGCTTGCGGGGGGCACCTGGCTACACCTTC | CASSLRGAPGYTF | TRBJ1-2 | . | TRBV5-1 | .
TGTGCCAGCAGTCCGCTCCAGACAGGTGGGATGGACCAGCATTTT | CASSPLQTGGMDQHF | TRBJ1-5 | . | TRBV28 | .
TGCGCCAGCAGCTTGGCAGGGACAGCAAACCAAGAGACCCAGTACTTC | CASSLAGTANQETQYF | TRBJ2-5 | . | TRBV5-1 | TRBD1
TGTGCCAGCAGTTTCGGACAGCGAATCCGAAGTCAGCCCCAGCATTTT | CASSFGQRIRSQPQHF | TRBJ1-5 | few | TRBV28 | .
TGTGCCAGTAAGGTTAGCCTCGGTGGTGAGCAGTTCTTC | CASKVSLGGEQFF | TRBJ2-1 | . | TRBV19 | .
TGTGCCAGCAGTGAACCTAGCGGGAACACAGATACGCAGTATTTT | CASSEPSGNTDTQYF | TRBJ2-3 | few | TRBV2 | TRBD2
TGCGCCAGCAGCTTGGTTAGCGGGAGCTCCTACGAGCAGTACTTC | CASSLVSGSSYEQYF | TRBJ2-7 | few | TRBV5-1 | TRBD2
TGTGCCAGCAGTTACGGAACCTCCGGGAGGGAGACCCAGTACTTC | CASSYGTSGRETQYF | TRBJ2-5 | . | TRBV6-5 | TRBD2
TGCGCCAGCAGTCAGCCGGGACAGGGGTACCACGAGCAGTACTTC | CASSQPGQGYHEQYF | TRBJ2-7 | . | TRBV23-1 | TRBD1
TGTGCCAGCAGCCAAGATCGGGGACAGCGACCCTACGAGCAGTACTTC | CASSQDRGQRPYEQYF | TRBJ2-7 | . | TRBV14 | TRBD1
TGTGCCAGCTCAGCCTCCGGGACAGGGTTCTCCTACGAGCAGTACTTC | CASSASGTGFSYEQYF | TRBJ2-7 | . | TRBV18 | TRBD1
TGTGCCAGCAGCTTAGTCTCCGGAGACCAAGAGACCCAGTACTTC | CASSLVSGDQETQYF | TRBJ2-5 | . | TRBV7-9 | .
TGTTCCAGCAGCCGCCGGGACAGGGAGCAACTGTTTTTT | CSSSRRDREQLFF | TRBJ1-4 | . | TRBV7-9 | TRBD1
TGTGCCAGCATGGCTAAGGAGCCTTCAAGAGACCAGTACTTC | CASMAKEPSRDQYF | TRBJ2-5 | . | TRBV6-5 | .
TGTGCCAGCAGTGAATTTGGGGGCCCAGGTGGCTACACCTTC | CASSEFGGPGGYTF | TRBJ1-2 | few | TRBV25-1 | .
TGTGCCAGCAGCTTGAAGGGTAGCGGGAGGGCCGGGGGGCAGTTCTTC | CASSLKGSGRAGGQFF | TRBJ2-1 | . | TRBV5-4 | TRBD2
TGTGCCAGCAGCTTTGGACTAGCGGGAGGGAATAGCTACGAGCAGTACTTC | CASSFGLAGGNSYEQYF | TRBJ2-7 | . | TRBV5-4 | TRBD2
TGTGCCAGCTCGGGCGGGGAGACCCAGTACTTC | CASSGGETQYF | TRBJ2-5 | . | TRBV28 | .
TGTGCCACCAGCGGTCAGGGGGCCGGAGAGACCCAGTACTTC | CATSGQGAGETQYF | TRBJ2-5 | . | TRBV15 | TRBD1
TGCGCCAGCAGCCCGATAGCGGGAGAGGGCGGAGAGACCCAGTACTTC | CASSPIAGEGGETQYF | TRBJ2-5 | . | TRBV4-3 | TRBD2
TGTGCCAGCAGCTTAGAGCTAGCGGGACCCCCAGAAATCCACGAGCAGTACTTC | CASSLELAGPPEIHEQYF | TRBJ2-7 | few | TRBV7-8 | TRBD2
TGCGCCAGCAGCCCGCAGGGGGCAACTAATGAAAAACTGTTTTTT | CASSPQGATNEKLFF | TRBJ1-4 | . | TRBV5-1 | TRBD1
TGTGCCAGCAATAAAAGCGGGAGAGTATACGAGCAGTACTTC | CASNKSGRVYEQYF | TRBJ2-7 | once | TRBV28 | TRBD2
TGTGCCAGCAGCTTAGATGCAGGGGGTTTCTACGAGCAGTACTTC | CASSLDAGGFYEQYF | TRBJ2-7 | . | TRBV7-2 | TRBD1
TGTGCCAGCAGCGTATTACTAGCGGGAGTTCCCCACGAGCAGTACTTC | CASSVLLAGVPHEQYF | TRBJ2-7 | few | TRBV5-4 | TRBD2
TGTGCCAGTAGTATATTGGCGGGAGGGAAAGAGACCCAGTACTTC | CASSILAGGKETQYF | TRBJ2-5 | . | TRBV19 | TRBD2
TGTGCCCAGGGAGGGTGGGGTGACACAGATACGCAGTATTTT | CAQGGWGDTDTQYF | TRBJ2-3 | . | TRBV9 | TRBD2
TGTGCCATGGGCGTACCTCCCCGCTACGAGCAGTACTTC | CAMGVPPRYEQYF | TRBJ2-7 | few | TRBV6-1 | .
TGTGCCAGCAGTGAGGGGTCGGGGGGCCTATACAATGAGCAGTTCTTC | CASSEGSGGLYNEQFF | TRBJ2-1 | . | TRBV6-1 | .
TGTGCCAGCAGCTTGGGCCCAGGGGAAAGCACAGATACGCAGTATTTT | CASSLGPGESTDTQYF | TRBJ2-3 | . | TRBV5-4 | .